This is a list of T cell receptor beta chains from one sample in a study of blood T cell repertoires in COVID-19. Using immunoSEQ multiplex PCR, the repertoire was profiled, and TCRdb retains in-frame clones only, with some absent. The sample includes about 260,000 clones, around 84% of them seen just once. Specimen: peripheral blood. These receptors were taken from a woman aged 55 to 70 with COVID-19, enrolled during active disease. Each CDR3 is given with its conserved first and last residue. Fields, in order: J gene, D gene, clone size, V gene, CDR3 protein, CDR3 DNA. A D gene is named only where the DNA matches it firmly. Size tells how often a clone was seen (once, few, many) or the class of an expanded clone, and some rows leave it out.

j_call: TRBJ2-2; d_call: -; clone_size: -; v_call: TRBV4-2; cdr3_aa: CASSRLHQASPTGELFF; cdr3_nt: TGTGCCAGCAGCCGACTTCACCAGGCTAGCCCGACCGGGGAGCTGTTTTTT
j_call: TRBJ1-1; d_call: TRBD1; clone_size: -; v_call: TRBV6-5; cdr3_aa: CASSPRDRVNTEAFF; cdr3_nt: TGTGCCAGCAGTCCGAGGGACAGGGTCAACACTGAAGCTTTCTTT
j_call: TRBJ1-4; d_call: -; clone_size: -; v_call: TRBV2; cdr3_aa: CASSRITGRGEKLFF; cdr3_nt: TGTGCCAGCAGTCGAATTACAGGAAGAGGCGAAAAACTGTTTTTT
j_call: TRBJ2-2; d_call: -; clone_size: -; v_call: TRBV7-3; cdr3_aa: CASSSRGSSSGELFF; cdr3_nt: TGTGCCAGCAGCTCTCGGGGGAGTTCCAGCGGGGAGCTGTTTTTT
j_call: TRBJ1-2; d_call: -; clone_size: -; v_call: TRBV3-1/TRBV3-2; cdr3_aa: CASSQEGCRACGYTF; cdr3_nt: TGTGCCAGCAGCCAAGAAGGTTGCAGGGCTTGCGGCTACACCTTC
j_call: TRBJ2-7; d_call: TRBD1; clone_size: -; v_call: TRBV5-4; cdr3_aa: CASSLEPGQGRHEQYF; cdr3_nt: TGTGCCAGCAGCTTGGAACCGGGACAGGGTAGGCACGAGCAGTACTTC
j_call: TRBJ2-5; d_call: TRBD1; clone_size: -; v_call: TRBV5-1; cdr3_aa: CASSVSGTGLETQYF; cdr3_nt: TGCGCCAGCAGCGTCTCCGGGACAGGGTTAGAGACCCAGTACTTC
j_call: TRBJ1-2; d_call: TRBD1; clone_size: -; v_call: TRBV4-3; cdr3_aa: CASSHFLTGGYGYTF; cdr3_nt: TGCGCCAGCAGCCACTTCCTCACAGGGGGGTATGGCTACACCTTC
j_call: TRBJ2-3; d_call: TRBD1; clone_size: -; v_call: TRBV6-6; cdr3_aa: CASSPDRVRTDTQYF; cdr3_nt: TGTGCCAGCAGCCCCGACAGGGTTCGCACAGATACGCAGTATTTT
j_call: TRBJ1-1; d_call: -; clone_size: -; v_call: TRBV19; cdr3_aa: CASSIGGGEAFF; cdr3_nt: TGTGCCAGTAGTATAGGGGGCGGTGAAGCTTTCTTT
j_call: TRBJ1-2; d_call: -; clone_size: -; v_call: TRBV5-8; cdr3_aa: CASTPRAWAPNYGYTF; cdr3_nt: TGTGCCAGCACCCCGAGGGCCTGGGCCCCTAACTATGGCTACACCTTC
j_call: TRBJ1-2; d_call: TRBD1; clone_size: -; v_call: TRBV7-8; cdr3_aa: CASSLKDRSGGYTF; cdr3_nt: TGTGCCAGCAGCTTAAAGGACAGGAGCGGTGGCTACACCTTC
j_call: TRBJ1-1; d_call: -; clone_size: -; v_call: TRBV4-3; cdr3_aa: CASSQRWRGNTEAFF; cdr3_nt: TGCGCCAGCAGCCAACGTTGGCGGGGGAACACTGAAGCTTTCTTT
j_call: TRBJ2-3; d_call: -; clone_size: once; v_call: TRBV7-9; cdr3_aa: CASSLTGSTDTQYF; cdr3_nt: TGTGCCAGCAGCTTAACCGGGAGCACAGATACGCAGTATTTT
j_call: TRBJ2-1; d_call: TRBD2; clone_size: -; v_call: TRBV7-2; cdr3_aa: CASSPAGLAGNEQFF; cdr3_nt: TGTGCCAGCAGCCCGGCTGGACTAGCGGGAAATGAGCAGTTCTTC
j_call: TRBJ1-1; d_call: TRBD1; clone_size: few; v_call: TRBV3-1/TRBV3-2; cdr3_aa: CASSQRDRGYDTEAFF; cdr3_nt: TGTGCCAGCAGCCAGAGGGACAGGGGGTATGACACTGAAGCTTTCTTT
j_call: TRBJ1-5; d_call: -; clone_size: few; v_call: TRBV28; cdr3_aa: CASTQTGELGKIQPQHF; cdr3_nt: TGTGCCAGCACCCAAACAGGAGAATTGGGGAAGATTCAGCCCCAGCATTTT
j_call: TRBJ1-2; d_call: -; clone_size: once; v_call: TRBV28; cdr3_aa: CASSTTRDYGYTF; cdr3_nt: TGTGCCAGCAGTACAACCCGGGACTATGGCTACACCTTC
j_call: TRBJ1-5; d_call: TRBD1; clone_size: -; v_call: TRBV19; cdr3_aa: CASSTPGQGEPQHF; cdr3_nt: TGTGCCAGTAGTACACCGGGACAGGGTGAGCCCCAGCATTTT
j_call: TRBJ2-1; d_call: -; clone_size: -; v_call: TRBV23-1; cdr3_aa: CASSQFRGRAGKDEQFF; cdr3_nt: TGCGCCAGCAGTCAATTTAGGGGTCGGGCAGGGAAAGATGAGCAGTTCTTC
j_call: TRBJ2-7; d_call: TRBD2; clone_size: -; v_call: TRBV11-2; cdr3_aa: CASSLAGGAYEQYF; cdr3_nt: TGTGCCAGCAGCCTAGCGGGGGGCGCCTACGAGCAGTACTTC
j_call: TRBJ2-7; d_call: -; clone_size: -; v_call: TRBV20-1; cdr3_aa: CSASAGIREQYF; cdr3_nt: TGCAGTGCTAGTGCGGGGATCCGCGAGCAGTACTTC
j_call: TRBJ2-7; d_call: TRBD2; clone_size: -; v_call: TRBV6-2/TRBV6-3; cdr3_aa: CASSYPVFGRASYEQYF; cdr3_nt: TGTGCCAGCAGTTACCCAGTTTTCGGGAGGGCCTCCTACGAGCAGTACTTC
j_call: TRBJ1-5; d_call: -; clone_size: -; v_call: TRBV5-1; cdr3_aa: CASSLGQGRGQPQHF; cdr3_nt: TGCGCCAGCAGCTTGGGGCAGGGGAGAGGTCAGCCCCAGCATTTT
j_call: TRBJ1-2; d_call: -; clone_size: -; v_call: TRBV30; cdr3_aa: CAWRDSAVGYGYTF; cdr3_nt: TGTGCCTGGAGGGACAGCGCAGTTGGGTATGGCTACACCTTC
j_call: TRBJ2-1; d_call: TRBD2; clone_size: -; v_call: TRBV7-9; cdr3_aa: CASSSTGTSVRNEQFF; cdr3_nt: TGTGCCAGCAGCTCGACCGGGACTAGCGTCAGGAATGAGCAGTTCTTC
j_call: TRBJ1-5; d_call: -; clone_size: -; v_call: TRBV30; cdr3_aa: CAWTNRGTQPQHF; cdr3_nt: TGTGCCTGGACCAACCGGGGTACGCAGCCCCAGCATTTT
j_call: TRBJ2-4; d_call: -; clone_size: -; v_call: TRBV29-1; cdr3_aa: CSVGPDSTKNIQYF; cdr3_nt: TGCAGCGTCGGACCGGACAGTACCAAAAACATTCAGTACTTC
j_call: TRBJ1-1; d_call: -; clone_size: once; v_call: TRBV6-6; cdr3_aa: CASSYDLRGNTEAFF; cdr3_nt: TGTGCCAGCAGTTACGATCTCAGGGGCAACACTGAAGCTTTCTTT
j_call: TRBJ2-1; d_call: -; clone_size: -; v_call: TRBV28; cdr3_aa: CASSRTRGTSYNEQFF; cdr3_nt: TGTGCCAGCAGTCGAACTAGAGGAACCTCCTACAATGAGCAGTTCTTC
j_call: TRBJ1-5; d_call: -; clone_size: -; v_call: TRBV18; cdr3_aa: CASSPQDMAGNQPQHF; cdr3_nt: TGTGCCAGCTCACCACAGGACATGGCGGGCAATCAGCCCCAGCATTTT
j_call: TRBJ2-3; d_call: TRBD2; clone_size: -; v_call: TRBV24-1; cdr3_aa: CATAGTSGGWIDTQYF; cdr3_nt: TGTGCCACAGCCGGGACTAGCGGAGGGTGGATAGATACGCAGTATTTT
j_call: TRBJ2-1; d_call: -; clone_size: -; v_call: TRBV7-2; cdr3_aa: CASSLYERGEQFF; cdr3_nt: TGTGCCAGCAGCTTGTATGAGCGAGGTGAGCAGTTCTTC
j_call: TRBJ1-4; d_call: -; clone_size: -; v_call: TRBV6-2/TRBV6-3; cdr3_aa: CASSLGGATNEKLFF; cdr3_nt: TGTGCCAGCAGTTTAGGGGGGGCAACTAATGAAAAACTGTTTTTT
j_call: TRBJ1-6; d_call: TRBD1; clone_size: -; v_call: TRBV27; cdr3_aa: CASSPYRGGNSPLHF; cdr3_nt: TGTGCCAGCAGTCCCTACAGGGGGGGTAATTCACCCCTCCACTTT
j_call: TRBJ2-7; d_call: TRBD2; clone_size: -; v_call: TRBV5-4; cdr3_aa: CASSLEGLAGENEQYF; cdr3_nt: TGTGCCAGCAGCTTGGAGGGACTAGCGGGAGAGAACGAGCAGTACTTC
j_call: TRBJ2-1; d_call: TRBD2; clone_size: once; v_call: TRBV5-6; cdr3_aa: CASSLKPLADSYNEQFF; cdr3_nt: TGTGCCAGCAGCTTAAAACCCCTAGCGGACTCCTACAATGAGCAGTTCTTC
j_call: TRBJ1-1; d_call: -; clone_size: -; v_call: TRBV19; cdr3_aa: CASEGVTGRVWGTEAFF; cdr3_nt: TGTGCCAGTGAAGGAGTTACAGGGAGAGTATGGGGCACTGAAGCTTTCTTT
j_call: TRBJ2-7; d_call: -; clone_size: -; v_call: TRBV14; cdr3_aa: CASSPFSYEQYF; cdr3_nt: TGTGCCAGCAGCCCCTTCTCCTACGAGCAGTACTTC
j_call: TRBJ1-3; d_call: -; clone_size: -; v_call: TRBV6-5; cdr3_aa: CASRVTGSHTIYF; cdr3_nt: TGTGCCAGCAGGGTAACAGGGTCTCACACCATATATTTT
j_call: TRBJ1-1; d_call: TRBD1; clone_size: -; v_call: TRBV29-1; cdr3_aa: CSVEVGGQGRTEAFF; cdr3_nt: TGCAGCGTTGAAGTGGGGGGACAGGGTCGGACTGAAGCTTTCTTT
j_call: TRBJ1-3; d_call: -; clone_size: -; v_call: TRBV6-2/TRBV6-3; cdr3_aa: CASSYASYSGNTIYF; cdr3_nt: TGTGCCAGCAGTTACGCGAGTTACTCTGGAAACACCATATATTTT
j_call: TRBJ2-2; d_call: -; clone_size: -; v_call: TRBV3-1/TRBV3-2; cdr3_aa: CASSQGGGTGELFF; cdr3_nt: TGTGCCAGCAGCCAGGGCGGAGGGACCGGGGAGCTGTTTTTT
j_call: TRBJ2-2; d_call: TRBD1; clone_size: -; v_call: TRBV5-4; cdr3_aa: CASSRDRASIGELFF; cdr3_nt: TGTGCCAGCAGCCGGGACAGGGCTTCTATCGGGGAGCTGTTTTTT